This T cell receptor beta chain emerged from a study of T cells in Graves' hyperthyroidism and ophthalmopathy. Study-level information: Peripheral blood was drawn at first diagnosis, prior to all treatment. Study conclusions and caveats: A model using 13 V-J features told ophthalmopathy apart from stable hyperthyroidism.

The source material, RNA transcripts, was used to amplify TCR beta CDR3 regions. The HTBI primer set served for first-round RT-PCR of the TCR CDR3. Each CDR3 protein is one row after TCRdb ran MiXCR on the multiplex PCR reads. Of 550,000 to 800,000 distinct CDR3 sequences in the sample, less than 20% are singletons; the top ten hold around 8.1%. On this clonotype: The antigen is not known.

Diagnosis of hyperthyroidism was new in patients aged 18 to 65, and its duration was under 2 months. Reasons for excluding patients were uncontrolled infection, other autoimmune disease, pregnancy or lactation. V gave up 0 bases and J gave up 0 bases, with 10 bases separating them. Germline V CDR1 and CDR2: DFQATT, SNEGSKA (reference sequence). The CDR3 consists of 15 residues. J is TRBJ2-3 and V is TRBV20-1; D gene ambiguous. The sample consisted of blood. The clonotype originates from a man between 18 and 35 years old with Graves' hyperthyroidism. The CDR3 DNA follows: TGCAGTGCTAGAGATTGGTGGGCTAGCACAGATACGCAGTATTTT. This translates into CSARDWWASTDTQYF.